A single sample is the source of the 11 T cell receptor beta chains below, sequenced in a study of chemoradiotherapy in HPV16-positive cancers. Data came from immunoSEQ multiplex PCR; TCRdb stores just in-frame clones and leaves some out. This table holds about 8,900 clones, 71% found once. The sample was collected from a patient who underwent chemoradiotherapy. These receptors came from a human donor with HPV-associated anogenital cancer.

This clone came up once. The chain joins TRBV6-1 to TRBJ2-7; D may be TRBD1 (5 bases). The germline CDR1 and CDR2 sequences are MNHNS and SASEGT. This CDR3 is built from 19 residues. Trimming pared 0 bases from V and 7 bases from J, leaving 28 bases between. Here the CDR3 DNA reads TGTGCCAGCAGTGAAGCGATTTCTTATGACAGCCGGACCTCCCTGGAGCAGTACTTC. It translates to CASSEAISYDSRTSLEQYF.

The J gene is TRBJ2-3, the V gene TRBV7-2; unclear D gene. This CDR3 spans 12 amino acids. From germline, CDR1 is SGHTA and CDR2 FQGNSA. Trimming shortened V by 3 bases and J by 3 bases, and 4 bases separated the two germline ends. DNA for the CDR3: TGTGCCAGCAGCTTCCAAACAGATACGCAGTATTTT. It specifies CASSFQTDTQYF.

The rearrangement uses TRBV7-2 and TRBJ1-2; D not certain. Germline CDR1 reads SGHTA; CDR2 reads FQGNSA. CDR3 length equals 14 residues. Trimming pared 0 bases from V and 7 bases from J, leaving 12 bases between. The CDR3 sequence: CASSLAPGNGGYTF. The CDR3 region has the DNA TGTGCCAGCAGCTTAGCACCGGGGAACGGTGGCTACACCTTC.

This clone turned up a few times. The V gene is TRBV4-1, the J gene TRBJ1-2; TRBD1 might be the D (6 bases). Trimming stripped 3 bases from V and 7 bases from J, with 18 bases between. Germline CDR1 and CDR2: MGHRA and YSYEKL. This CDR3 is built from 15 residues. CDR3 bases: TGCGCCAGCAGCCAGCCAACCAGGGGAGTTGGTGGCTACACCTTC. Residues: CASSQPTRGVGGYTF.

The chain joins TRBV10-2 to TRBJ1-3; D remains unclear. Germline V gene sequence: CDR1 WSHSY, CDR2 SAAADI. This CDR3 has 13 amino acids. The V and J ends lost 10 bases and 0 bases respectively, with 10 bases between them. CDR3 nucleotides: TGCGCCACCAGAGGATCCTCTGGAAACACCATATATTTT. Translated, it gives CATRGSSGNTIYF.

This chain joins TRBV6-1 and TRBJ2-3; 8 bases line up with TRBD1. Germline V lookup: CDR1 MNHNS, CDR2 SASEGT. The CDR3 loop spans 14 amino acids. V shed 6 bases, J shed 3 bases, and the junction held 5 bases outside the gene matches. CDR3 nucleotides: TGTGCCAGCAGCCGGACAGGGAGAACAGATACGCAGTATTTT. Its protein is CASSRTGRTDTQYF.

CDR3 DNA: TGCAGCGCCCGATCCGGGACAGGGGGCGGTGAGCAGTTCTTC. This codes for CSARSGTGGGEQFF. The genes are TRBV29-1 and TRBJ2-1; 12 nucleotides agree with TRBD1. Germline lookup yields CDR1 SQVTM and CDR2 ANQGSEA. CDR3 size: 14 residues. Trimming at V came to 7 bases and at J to 9 bases, leaving 10 bases not matched to a gene.

This rearrangement joins TRBV15 to TRBJ2-5, with 9 positions matching TRBD2. CDR3 length equals 15 residues. V trimming: 0 bases; J trimming: 4 bases; junction bases outside the gene matches: 3. Per the germline V gene, CDR1 is LNHNV and CDR2 is YYDKDF (reference sequence). The CDR3, as DNA: TGTGCCACCAGCAGAGACGGACTAGCGCGAGAGACCCAGTACTTC. Translating it yields CATSRDGLARETQYF.

This chain links TRBV2 with TRBJ1-2, with no clear D. V was trimmed by 3 bases and J by 5 bases, leaving 10 bases between them. This CDR3 has 13 amino acids. The germline V gene has CDR1 SNHLY and CDR2 FYNNEI. CDR3 amino acids: CASSETGRYGYTF. CDR3 nucleotides: TGTGCCAGCAGTGAGACGGGGAGGTATGGCTACACCTTC.

The J gene is TRBJ1-5, the V gene TRBV19; perhaps TRBD1 as D (6 bases). The length of the CDR3 is 15 residues. V gave up 4 bases and J gave up 1 base, with 11 bases separating them. Germline V gene lookup returns CDR1 LNHDA and CDR2 SQIVND (reference sequence). The CDR3 reads CASSTRTESNQPQHF. CDR3 nucleotides: TGTGCCAGTAGTACCCGGACAGAAAGCAATCAGCCCCAGCATTTT.

J is TRBJ2-1 and V is TRBV30; D is perhaps TRBD1 or TRBD2 (6 bases each). V was clipped by 4 bases and J by 10 bases, with 26 bases between them. Germline assignment: CDR1 GTSNPN and CDR2 SVGIG (reference sequence). This CDR3 region has 16 residues. The CDR3 protein is CAWTSWFRGPEGEQFF. CDR3 coding DNA: TGTGCCTGGACCTCATGGTTCCGGGGGCCCGAAGGGGAGCAGTTCTTC. The full variable domain, with the rest looked up from reference TRBV30 and TRBJ2-1, is SQTIHQWPATLVQPVGSPLSLECTVEGTSNPNLYWYRQAAGRGLQLLFYSVGIGQISSEVPQNLSASRPQDRQFILSSKKLLLSDSGFYLCAWTSWFRGPEGEQFFGPGTRLTVL.